Below are 8 T cell receptor beta chains sequenced from a single sample in a study of CD8 T cells in Susac syndrome. With random hexamers, reverse transcription was performed on roughly 0.5 to 1 ug of RNA. From the immunoSEQ multiplex PCR reads, TCRdb called clonotypes with MiXCR, one entry per CDR3 protein. The table shows approximately 100,000 distinct CDR3 sequences, with around nine tenths occurring only once. Sequenced material: CD4+ T cells from PBMCs. The receptors here all came from a human donor in good health.

This clonotype was counted once. V and J are TRBV5-1 and TRBJ1-1; tentative D call: TRBD1 (6 bases). V was pared by 5 bases and J by 5 bases, with 19 bases between. The germline CDR1 and CDR2 sequences are SGHRS and YFSETQ. The CDR3 totals 15 residues. The CDR3 bases are TGCGCCAGCAGTGGGGGGCGCAGGGTCGAGACTGAAGCTTTCTTT. This encodes CASSGGRRVETEAFF.

The rearrangement joins TRBV11-2 to TRBJ2-1; D might be TRBD2 (5 bases). The CDR3 covers 17 residues. V lost 5 bases and J lost 6, with 23 bases in between. The germline CDR1 and CDR2 sequences are SGHAT and FQNNGV. The CDR3 is CASSPSIASRSGNEQFF. The CDR3 DNA reads as TGTGCCAGCAGCCCCTCTATAGCGTCCCGGTCCGGCAATGAGCAGTTCTTC. The full variable domain, rest sourced from reference TRBV11-2 and TRBJ2-1, is EAGVAQSPRYKIIEKRQSVAFWCNPISGHATLYWYQQILGQGPKLLIQFQNNGVVDDSQLPKDRFSAERLKGVDSTLKIQPAKLEDSAVYLCASSPSIASRSGNEQFFGPGTRLTVL.

A word on this clonotype: A read error may account for a junction end that differs from germline. The CDR3 region has the DNA TGCAGTGCTTCGACAGGGAATCTGAACACTGAAGCCTTCTTT. Encoded protein: CSASTGNLNTEAFF. The genes are TRBV20-1 and TRBJ1-1; the match to TRBD1 covers 7 bases. Germline-derived CDR1 and CDR2 are DFQATT and SNEGSKA (reference sequence). The length of the CDR3 is 14 residues.

V usage is TRBV18 and J usage is TRBJ2-5, with D uncertain. With 3 bases removed from V and 2 bases from J, the gap between germline ends came to 13 bases. Germline values: CDR1 KGHSH, CDR2 LQKENI. The CDR3 length is 15 residues. The CDR3 DNA is TGTGCCAGCTCACCCGGCGAGAACAGACAAGAGACCCAGTACTTC. The encoded protein is CASSPGENRQETQYF.

J is TRBJ2-1 and V is TRBV7-9; TRBD2 aligns across 7 bases. V trimming: 3 bases; J trimming: 10 bases; junction bases outside the gene matches: 6. The CDR3 length is 13 residues. In germline, CDR1 is SEHNR, CDR2 FQNEAQ (reference sequence). The CDR3 protein is CASSLGGVREQFF. CDR3 sequence (DNA): TGTGCCAGCAGCTTGGGGGGGGTCCGGGAGCAGTTCTTC.

The V gene is TRBV20-1, the J gene TRBJ2-1; 8 nucleotides line up with TRBD2. The CDR3 is 14 amino acids. V was clipped by 5 bases and J by 3 bases; unmatched bases: 6. The germline gives CDR1 DFQATT, CDR2 SNEGSKA (reference sequence). CDR3 coding DNA: TGCAGTGCTCTCCCACTAGCGGACTACAATGAGCAGTTCTTC. Amino acids: CSALPLADYNEQFF.

The CDR3 coding sequence is TGTGCCAGCAGTTACTTCGGGACTGCCGGGGGCACAGATACGCAGTATTTT. It yields the protein CASSYFGTAGGTDTQYF. The chain is built from TRBV6-5 and TRBJ2-3; a weak D match, TRBD2 (6 bases). Germline V lookup: CDR1 MNHEY, CDR2 SVGAGI. V lost 1 base and J lost 1, with 15 bases in between. The CDR3 is made up of 17 amino acids.

The chain is built from TRBV5-1 and TRBJ1-1; D not resolved. From germline, CDR1 is SGHRS and CDR2 YFSETQ. There are 13 residues in the CDR3. V was shortened by 2 bases and J by 1 base, with 6 bases between the two germline ends. The CDR3 DNA is TGCGCCAGCAGCTTCGGACCGAACACTGAAGCTTTCTTT. Translating it yields CASSFGPNTEAFF. Variable domain in full (rest from reference TRBV5-1 and TRBJ1-1): KAGVTQTPRYLIKTRGQQVTLSCSPISGHRSVSWYQQTPGQGLQFLFEYFSETQRNKGNFPGRFSGRQFSNSRSEMNVSTLELGDSALYLCASSFGPNTEAFFGQGTRLTVV.